This T cell receptor beta chain was obtained from a study of blood T cell repertoires in COVID-19. Sequencing was performed with immunoSEQ multiplex PCR; in TCRdb, only in-frame clones are kept and a portion is missing. The sample lists approximately 160,000 clones; roughly 87% were seen once. The table lists this clone with a count of one. V lost 1 base, J lost 6 bases, and 2 bases stayed unmatched. Germline CDR1 reads LNHNV; CDR2 reads YYDKDF (reference sequence). CDR3 length equals 15 residues. The genes are TRBV15 and TRBJ2-3; 12 nucleotides align to TRBD1. This sequence originates from a woman between 50 and 59 years old who had recovered from COVID-19. Sequenced sample: PBMCs or T cells enriched from blood (not recorded which). CDR3 protein: CATSRAGQGADTQYF. The CDR3 coding sequence is TGTGCCACCAGCAGAGCGGGACAGGGGGCGGATACGCAGTATTTT. Complete variable domain (other parts from reference TRBV15 and TRBJ2-3): DAMVIQNPRYQVTQFGKPVTLSCSQTLNHNVMYWYQQKSSQAPKLLFHYYDKDFNNEADTPDNFQSRRPNTSFCFLDIRSPGLGDTAMYLCATSRAGQGADTQYFGPGTRLTVL.